This T cell receptor beta chain was identified during a study of T-cell reconstitution after alpha-beta-depleted transplantation in children. The sample holds many counts of this clonotype. Its specificity is unknown. It was with unique molecular identifiers that the TCRbeta library was prepared. TCRdb reprocessed the PCR reads with MiXCR, giving one entry per CDR3 protein. The data contain about 290,000 distinct CDR3 sequences, over 7% of them seen just once; the ten biggest clones take up around 9.8%. Overall study results and limits: Certain patients had high TCRbeta diversity at day 60, and it came from recipient T cells and thymic progenitors that survived. It was reported that alpha-beta T cells came from several hundred expanded graft clones (about two months after transplant). At the one-year point after transplant, T-cell counts and TCRbeta diversity were found to come mostly from T cells that had been newly produced.

The CDR3 covers 16 residues. V was clipped by 3 bases and J by 3 bases, with 18 bases between them. The germline V gene encodes CDR1 SQVTM and CDR2 ANQGSEA. The chain couples TRBV29-1 to TRBJ1-5; no reliable D call. The origin of this receptor is a female patient aged 2-9 years who had a stem cell transplant for Fanconi anemia, so the T cells may come from the graft donor. The specimen comprised peripheral blood, sampled 360 days after TCRalphabeta/CD19-depleted stem cell transplant. The CDR3 sequence: CSVDNPKFPSNQPQHF. In nucleotides, the CDR3 is TGCAGCGTTGATAATCCCAAATTCCCTTCCAATCAGCCCCAGCATTTT.